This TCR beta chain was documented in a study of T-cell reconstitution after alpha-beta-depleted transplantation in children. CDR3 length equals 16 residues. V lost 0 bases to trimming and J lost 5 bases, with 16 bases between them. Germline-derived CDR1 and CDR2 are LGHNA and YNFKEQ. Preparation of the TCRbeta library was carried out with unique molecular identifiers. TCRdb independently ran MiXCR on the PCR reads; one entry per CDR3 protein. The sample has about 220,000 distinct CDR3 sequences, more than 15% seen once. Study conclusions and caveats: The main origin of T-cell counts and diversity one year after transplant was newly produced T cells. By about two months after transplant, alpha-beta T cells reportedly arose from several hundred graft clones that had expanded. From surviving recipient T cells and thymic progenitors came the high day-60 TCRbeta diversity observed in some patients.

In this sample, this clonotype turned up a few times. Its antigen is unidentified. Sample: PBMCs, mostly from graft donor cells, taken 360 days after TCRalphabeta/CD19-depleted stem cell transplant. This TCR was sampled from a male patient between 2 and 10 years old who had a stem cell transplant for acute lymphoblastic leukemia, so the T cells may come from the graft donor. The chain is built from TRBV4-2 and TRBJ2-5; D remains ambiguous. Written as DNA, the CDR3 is TGTGCCAGCAGCCAAGATCTTTGGCGGCCCGTCGAGACCCAGTACTTC. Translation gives CASSQDLWRPVETQYF.